A single sample gave rise to the 26 T cell receptor beta chains below, sequenced in a study of blood T cell repertoires in COVID-19. Sequencing used immunoSEQ multiplex PCR; TCRdb keeps in-frame clones, though not all of them. The sample has 200,000 to 250,000 clones, 85% to 90% seen once. Sequenced sample: peripheral blood. These receptors were obtained from a woman in her seventies with active or convalescent COVID-19.

The rearrangement uses TRBV5-6 and TRBJ1-2; D uncertain. The V end lost 4 bases, the J end lost 4 bases, and 17 bases lay between the germline ends. The CDR3 has 15 residues. Germline V lookup: CDR1 SGHDT, CDR2 YYEEEE. CDR3 protein: CASSRGIYGIYGYTF. The CDR3, as DNA: TGTGCCAGCAGCCGAGGGATCTATGGGATCTATGGCTACACCTTC.

This chain's CDR3 is CASSYIRDYEQYF. The CDR3 DNA reads TGTGCCAGCAGTTACATCAGGGACTACGAGCAGTACTTC. The genes are TRBV6-5 and TRBJ2-7; maybe TRBD1 (5 bases). This CDR3 comprises 13 residues. CDR1 and CDR2 (germline): MNHEY, SVGAGI. V lost 2 bases, J lost 3 bases, and 8 bases lay in between.

To note about this clone: The junction and the germline gene differ at one end; a read error may be behind it. This chain uses TRBV6-2 or TRBV6-3 with TRBJ2-7, with unresolved D. The CDR3 is 13 amino acids. CDR1 and CDR2 (germline): MNHEY, SVGEGT. CDR3 amino acids: CASSSFGGSVILF. The CDR3 DNA follows: TGTGCCAGCAGTTCATTTGGCGGTTCAGTTATCCTCTTC.

The V call is TRBV7-8, the J call TRBJ2-5; 7 nucleotides match TRBD1. The CDR3 spans 14 residues. Unmatched junction bases numbered 10, after V lost 3 bases and J lost 9 bases. Germline lookup yields CDR1 SGHVS and CDR2 FQNEAQ. CDR3 amino acids: CASSFSGTDLSQYF. The CDR3 nucleotides are TGTGCCAGCAGCTTTTCCGGGACAGACCTCTCCCAGTACTTC.

The gene calls are TRBV25-1 and TRBJ2-5, with D tentatively TRBD1 (6 bases). Between the trimmed V and J ends, which lost 3 bases and 9 bases, there was a span of 17 bases. Germline loops: CDR1 MGHDK, CDR2 SYGVNS. This CDR3 contains 14 residues. DNA of the CDR3: TGTGCCAGCAGTGACCTAGGGGGTCTGACGTCCCAGTACTTC. Translated, it gives CASSDLGGLTSQYF.

This chain uses TRBV10-1 with TRBJ1-1; D call uncertain. This CDR3 region has 13 residues. Germline lookup yields CDR1 WNHNN and CDR2 SYGVQD (reference sequence). The V and J ends lost 2 bases and 11 bases respectively, with 15 bases between them. Written as DNA, the CDR3 is TGCGCCAGCAGTGAGGGGCCAGTGGCTTACGCTTTCTTT. Its translation is CASSEGPVAYAFF.

The chain couples TRBV3-1 (or the pseudogene TRBV3-2) to TRBJ1-4, with 7 bases identical to TRBD1. The trim removed 5 bases at V and 7 bases at J, leaving 10 bases unmatched. CDR3 size: 15 residues. Germline V gene lookup returns CDR1 LGHDT and CDR2 YNNKEL (reference sequence). The CDR3: CASSSTLDRVEKLFF. The CDR3 DNA reads as TGTGCCAGCAGCTCCACCCTAGACAGGGTTGAAAAACTGTTTTTT.

The rearrangement links TRBV5-1 to TRBJ1-1; D is perhaps TRBD1 (5 bases). The V end was cut by 4 bases, the J end by 5 bases, with 15 bases between. Per the germline V gene, CDR1 is SGHRS and CDR2 is YFSETQ. The CDR3 totals 14 residues. CDR3 amino acids: CASSAGLLGTEAFF. The CDR3 nucleotides read TGCGCCAGCAGCGCGGGACTGTTGGGAACTGAAGCTTTCTTT. Drawing the rest from reference TRBV5-1 and TRBJ1-1, the complete variable domain is KAGVTQTPRYLIKTRGQQVTLSCSPISGHRSVSWYQQTPGQGLQFLFEYFSETQRNKGNFPGRFSGRQFSNSRSEMNVSTLELGDSALYLCASSAGLLGTEAFFGQGTRLTVV.

The rearrangement links TRBV13 to TRBJ2-1, with 11 positions matching TRBD2. Per the germline V gene, CDR1 is PRHDT and CDR2 is FYEKMQ (reference sequence). Germline trimming cut 5 bases from V and 3 bases from J; bases unmatched to any gene: 3. This CDR3 comprises 15 residues. Here the CDR3 DNA reads TGTGCCAGCAGCCCAACTAGCGGGGGCTACAATGAGCAGTTCTTC. This encodes CASSPTSGGYNEQFF.

The chain uses TRBV6-1 and TRBJ1-6; the match to TRBD1 covers 8 bases. The CDR3 is 16 residues long. J was trimmed by 6 bases and V by 1 base; bases with no gene match: 5. Germline loops: CDR1 MNHNS, CDR2 SASEGT. CDR3 bases: TGTGCCAGCAGTGAAGGGAGGGACAGGTCTAATTCACCCCTCCACTTT. Translation: CASSEGRDRSNSPLHF.

V gene TRBV24-1 combines with J gene TRBJ1-2, with 9 bases matching TRBD1. This CDR3 region has 16 residues. The germline V gene has CDR1 KGHDR and CDR2 SFDVKD. V lost 7 bases to trimming and J lost 6 bases; unmatched junction nucleotides: 14. This CDR3 reads CATSPNTGGYFDGYTF. The CDR3 DNA reads TGTGCCACCAGCCCCAATACAGGGGGCTATTTTGATGGCTACACCTTC.

The genes are TRBV6-5 and TRBJ1-2; D unclear. This CDR3 comprises 13 residues. The germline CDR1 and CDR2 sequences are MNHEY and SVGAGI. Trimming removed 5 bases from V and 5 bases from J, with 12 bases in between. The CDR3 sequence: CASSTVGSYGYTF. The CDR3 DNA reads TGTGCCAGCAGTACGGTCGGGAGTTATGGCTACACCTTC.

Only a few counts were recorded for this clone. V and J are TRBV7-2 and TRBJ2-7; perhaps TRBD2 as D (5 bases). Trimming cost V 6 bases and J 3 bases, with 9 bases left between them. The CDR3 is made up of 12 amino acids. Germline V gives CDR1 SGHTA, CDR2 FQGNSA. The CDR3 sequence: CASREAGYEQYF. CDR3 nucleotide sequence: TGTGCCAGCAGGGAGGCGGGCTACGAGCAGTACTTC.

The J gene is TRBJ1-2, the V gene TRBV29-1; 9 nucleotides align to TRBD1. Germline V gene sequence: CDR1 SQVTM, CDR2 ANQGSEA. The CDR3 totals 14 residues. Trimming took 2 bases from V and 4 from J; bases not matched to a gene: 5. DNA for the CDR3: TGCAGCGTTGAAAAGGGACAGGGCCTCTATGGCTACACCTTC. This translates into CSVEKGQGLYGYTF.

The J gene is TRBJ1-1, the V gene TRBV5-8; D may be TRBD1 (6 bases). Germline-derived CDR1 and CDR2 are SGHTS and YDEGEE. There are 14 residues in the CDR3. The V end was cut by 4 bases, the J end by 1 base, with 11 bases between. CDR3 bases: TGTGCCAGCAGCGCTGACAGGAGGAACACTGAAGCTTTCTTT. This translates into CASSADRRNTEAFF.

The chain's CDR3 is CASSLDRVNYGYTF. The CDR3 DNA is TGCGCCAGCAGCTTGGACAGGGTAAACTATGGCTACACCTTC. The V call is TRBV5-1, the J call TRBJ1-2, with TRBD1 as a possible D gene (6 bases). Trimming stripped 0 bases from V and 2 bases from J, with 8 bases between. There are 14 residues in the CDR3. Germline loops: CDR1 SGHRS, CDR2 YFSETQ.

This chain joins TRBV29-1 and TRBJ2-5, with 9 nucleotides matching TRBD1. Germline CDR1 SQVTM, CDR2 ANQGSEA. There are 13 residues in the CDR3. Germline trimming cut 4 bases from V and 7 bases from J; bases unmatched to any gene: 7. CDR3 in amino acids: CSVGPGQGVTQYF. In DNA form, the CDR3 reads TGCAGCGTTGGCCCGGGACAGGGAGTGACCCAGTACTTC. The full variable domain, in which reference TRBV29-1 and TRBJ2-5 provide the parts outside the CDR3, is SAVISQKPSRDICQRGTSLTIQCQVDSQVTMMFWYRQQPGQSLTLIATANQGSEATYESGFVIDKFPISRPNLTFSTLTVSNMSPEDSSIYLCSVGPGQGVTQYFGPGTRLLVL.

This clone was counted a few times. The chain uses TRBV24-1 and TRBJ1-1; weak D call: TRBD1 (6 bases). Trimming stripped 3 bases from V and 0 bases from J, with 10 bases between. The CDR3 totals 15 residues. Germline-derived CDR1 and CDR2 are KGHDR and SFDVKD. Here the CDR3 DNA reads TGTGCCACCAGTGATGGGGGGGCGATGAACACTGAAGCTTTCTTT. Translated: CATSDGGAMNTEAFF.

The gene calls are TRBV7-2 and TRBJ2-5; the match to TRBD1 covers 7 bases. V lost 1 base to trimming and J lost 2 bases; unmatched junction nucleotides: 7. The germline CDR1 and CDR2 sequences are SGHTA and FQGNSA. This CDR3 has 16 amino acids. As DNA, the CDR3 is TGTGCCAGCAGCTTAGGAAGCGGCAGGGGGCAAGAGACCCAGTACTTC. It codes for CASSLGSGRGQETQYF.

V is TRBV19 and J is TRBJ1-5; D unresolved. The V gene's germline CDR1 is LNHDA and CDR2 SQIVND (reference sequence). V gave up 8 bases and J gave up 6 bases, with 17 bases separating them. The CDR3 has 14 residues. CDR3 amino acids: CASLQRTRGQPQHF. CDR3 in DNA: TGTGCCAGTCTTCAAAGGACTCGAGGTCAGCCCCAGCATTTT.

This chain connects TRBV6-1 to TRBJ2-5, with TRBD2 as a possible D gene (6 bases). There are 17 residues in the CDR3. The germline CDR1 and CDR2 sequences are MNHNS and SASEGT. V lost 1 base to trimming and J lost 4 bases, with 19 bases between them. CDR3 amino acids: CASSEGAGPRRGETQYF. CDR3 nucleotides: TGTGCCAGCAGTGAAGGGGCCGGGCCTCGGCGGGGAGAGACCCAGTACTTC.

The chain couples TRBV11-3 to TRBJ2-1; D remains unclear. The CDR3 is 12 amino acids. V lost 4 bases and J 6 bases, leaving 7 bases between the germline ends. Germline V CDR1 and CDR2: SGHNT, YENEEA. CDR3 sequence reads: CASSSGGNEQFF. Here the CDR3 DNA reads TGTGCCAGCAGCTCCGGTGGCAATGAGCAGTTCTTC.

The chain has TRBV5-4 and TRBJ1-2; 12 bases line up with TRBD1. The trim removed 7 bases at V and 4 bases at J, leaving 8 bases unmatched. There are 15 residues in the CDR3. Germline lookup yields CDR1 SGHNT and CDR2 YYREEE (reference sequence). In DNA form, the CDR3 reads TGTGCCAGCTGGGGACAGGGGGCGCGCGGCTATGGCTACACCTTC. Its protein product is CASWGQGARGYGYTF.

This clone was detected only once. The chain is built from TRBV6-1 and TRBJ1-2; 11 bases are shared with TRBD1. V dropped 0 bases and J dropped 4; count of bases not matched to a gene: 4. Germline V CDR1 and CDR2: MNHNS, SASEGT. The CDR3 has 16 amino acids. The CDR3 DNA is TGTGCCAGCAGTGAAGCCGGACAGGGGGCTGGCTATGGCTACACCTTC. Its protein product is CASSEAGQGAGYGYTF.

The table lists this clone with a few counts. The V gene is TRBV5-1, the J gene TRBJ1-1, with a possible D match to TRBD1 (5 bases). The CDR3 contains 13 residues. CDR1 and CDR2 (germline): SGHRS, YFSETQ. V lost 0 bases, J lost 9 bases, and 12 bases lay in between. The CDR3, as DNA: TGCGCCAGCAGCTTGGCCGGGGGAGAAAAAGCTTTCTTT. Translating gives CASSLAGGEKAFF.

The chain combines TRBV6-5 with TRBJ2-1; 8 bases are shared with TRBD2. This CDR3 spans 14 amino acids. Germline V gene lookup returns CDR1 MNHEY and CDR2 SVGAGI. Germline trimming cut 4 bases from V and 8 bases from J; bases unmatched to any gene: 7. DNA of the CDR3: TGTGCCAGCAGTTCCCCTGCGGGGGGCGATGAGCAGTTCTTC. It codes for CASSSPAGGDEQFF.